Listed here are 17 T cell receptor beta chains from one sample, sequenced in a study of cytomegalovirus exposure and HLA in healthy donors. Only in-frame clones appear in the TCRdb table, and some are missing; sequencing was by immunoSEQ multiplex PCR. Here the sample spans more than 110,000 clones, 84% being singletons. Material: PBMCs. Receptor source: a young woman in good health and CMV-seronegative.

V usage is TRBV2 and J usage is TRBJ2-1; D remains unclear. CDR1 and CDR2 from the germline V gene are SNHLY and FYNNEI. This CDR3 spans 11 amino acids. V was trimmed by 4 bases and J by 7 bases, leaving 5 bases between them. The CDR3 loop reads CASSVMNEQFF. CDR3 DNA: TGTGCCAGCAGTGTCATGAATGAGCAGTTCTTC. The whole variable domain, remainder taken from reference TRBV2 and TRBJ2-1, is EPEVTQTPSHQVTQMGQEVILRCVPISNHLYFYWYRQILGQKVEFLVSFYNNEISEKSEIFDDQFSVERPDGSNFTLKIRSTKLEDSAMYFCASSVMNEQFFGPGTRLTVL.

The chain's CDR3 is CATSGHSMYEQYF. The CDR3 DNA reads TGTGCCACCAGCGGCCATTCGATGTACGAGCAGTACTTC. V is TRBV15 and J is TRBJ2-7; D uncertain. The V gene lost 5 bases and the J gene lost 4 bases, with 12 bases spanning the gap. The V gene's germline CDR1 is LNHNV and CDR2 YYDKDF (reference sequence). This CDR3 comprises 13 residues.

This clone was seen more than once but under ten times. CDR3 protein: CASSLQPGSNYGYTF. The CDR3 nucleotides are TGCGCCAGCAGCCTTCAACCGGGATCTAACTATGGCTACACCTTC. The chain joins TRBV4-1 to TRBJ1-2; D is unresolved. V gave up 4 bases and J gave up 0 bases, with 12 bases separating them. The CDR3 spans 15 residues. CDR1 is MGHRA and CDR2 is YSYEKL in the germline V gene.

V and J are TRBV18 and TRBJ1-5; 8 nucleotides agree with TRBD1. This CDR3 is built from 14 residues. Looked up from germline, CDR1 is KGHSH and CDR2 is LQKENI. V lost 6 bases to trimming and J lost 7 bases; unmatched junction nucleotides: 8. DNA of the CDR3: TGTGCCAGCTCGCGCACAGGGGGTAAGCAGCCCCAGCATTTT. Its translation: CASSRTGGKQPQHF.

The chain carries TRBV5-1 and TRBJ1-6; D gene ambiguous. The ends were cut back, 2 bases at V and 6 bases at J, with 9 bases in the middle. Germline V gives CDR1 SGHRS, CDR2 YFSETQ. The CDR3 spans 14 residues. The CDR3 is CASSFGLANSPLHF. CDR3 DNA: TGCGCCAGCAGCTTCGGTTTAGCTAATTCACCCCTCCACTTT.

The CDR3 here is CASGISGGFSYNEQFF. In DNA, the CDR3 is TGCGCCAGCGGCATAAGCGGGGGCTTCTCCTACAATGAGCAGTTCTTC. V and J are TRBV5-1 and TRBJ2-1, with TRBD2 matching over 8 bases. This CDR3 comprises 16 residues. The V gene end was trimmed by 7 bases and the J gene end by 0 bases; junction bases not matched to a gene: 9. CDR1 is SGHRS and CDR2 is YFSETQ in the germline V gene.

This clone is a singleton in its sample. The chain couples TRBV27 to TRBJ2-2; 10 bases are a match to TRBD2. Germline V gene lookup returns CDR1 MNHEY and CDR2 SMNVEV (reference sequence). This CDR3 contains 16 residues. Trimming cost V 6 bases and J 4 bases; bases outside gene matches: 8. The CDR3 DNA reads as TGTGCCAGCAGATCACTTAGCGGGGGGACCACCGGGGAGCTGTTTTTT. Its protein is CASRSLSGGTTGELFF.

V is TRBV5-1 and J is TRBJ2-7; a weak D match, TRBD2 (5 bases). Germline V CDR1 and CDR2: SGHRS, YFSETQ. This CDR3 region has 12 residues. V was cut by 4 bases and J by 6 bases, with 11 bases left in between. As DNA, the CDR3 is TGCGCCAGCAGCACGGGGATCGGCGAGCAGTACTTC. Protein: CASSTGIGEQYF. Full variable domain (missing parts from reference TRBV5-1 and TRBJ2-7): KAGVTQTPRYLIKTRGQQVTLSCSPISGHRSVSWYQQTPGQGLQFLFEYFSETQRNKGNFPGRFSGRQFSNSRSEMNVSTLELGDSALYLCASSTGIGEQYFGPGTRLTVT.

The chain's CDR3 is CASRTGHTTGEQYF. The DNA of the CDR3 is TGTGCCAGCAGAACGGGACACACCACGGGCGAGCAGTACTTC. The J gene is TRBJ2-7, the V gene TRBV6-5, with D possibly TRBD1 on 6 matching bases. Trimming shortened V by 6 bases and J by 6 bases, and 18 bases separated the two germline ends. Germline CDR1 and CDR2: MNHEY and SVGAGI. The CDR3 is 14 residues long.

This rearrangement joins TRBV5-3 to TRBJ2-3; 7 bases are a match to TRBD2. TRBV5-3 is treated as an ORF (open reading frame) with a function not yet certain. The length of the CDR3 is 15 residues. J lost 2 bases, V lost 5 bases, and 8 bases had no gene match. The CDR3 DNA is TGTGCCAGAAGATTTAAGACTAGCAACACAGATACGCAGTATTTT. This gives the protein CARRFKTSNTDTQYF.

The V call is TRBV9, the J call TRBJ1-4, with a possible D match to TRBD1 (5 bases). Trimming took 0 bases from V and 13 from J, leaving 10 bases between them. Germline V lookup: CDR1 SGDLS, CDR2 YYNGEE. The CDR3 sequence is 12 residues long. CDR3 nucleotides: TGTGCCAGCAGCGTAGAGGAGGGGTCACTGTTTTTT. Translated, it gives CASSVEEGSLFF.

This chain joins TRBV5-1 and TRBJ2-1, with TRBD1 matching 11 bases. The J segment lost 2 bases and the V segment lost 2 bases, leaving 9 bases of the junction unmatched. The CDR3 is made up of 18 amino acids. Per the germline V gene, CDR1 is SGHRS and CDR2 is YFSETQ. The DNA for the CDR3 is TGCGCCAGCAGCTTATACCGGACAGGGGGCGGAACCTACAATGAGCAGTTCTTC. Translating gives CASSLYRTGGGTYNEQFF. Filled out from reference TRBV5-1 and TRBJ2-1, the complete variable domain reads KAGVTQTPRYLIKTRGQQVTLSCSPISGHRSVSWYQQTPGQGLQFLFEYFSETQRNKGNFPGRFSGRQFSNSRSEMNVSTLELGDSALYLCASSLYRTGGGTYNEQFFGPGTRLTVL.

The V and J genes are TRBV27 and TRBJ1-5, with D possibly TRBD1 on 6 matching bases. There are 13 residues in the CDR3. Looked up from germline, CDR1 is MNHEY and CDR2 is SMNVEV (reference sequence). V was cut by 7 bases and J by 7 bases, with 14 bases left in between. Written as DNA, the CDR3 is TGTGCCAGCAAACCGGGACAAGGGCAGCCCCAGCATTTT. It translates to CASKPGQGQPQHF.

The V call is TRBV10-3, the J call TRBJ1-6; no definite D call. This CDR3 comprises 16 residues. Trimming shortened V by 0 bases and J by 5 bases, and 11 bases separated the two germline ends. The V gene's germline CDR1 is ENHRY and CDR2 SYGVKD. CDR3 coding DNA: TGTGCCATCAGTGAGTCTTTGGGAGCTGATAATTCACCCCTCCACTTT. This sequence encodes CAISESLGADNSPLHF.

The gene calls are TRBV28 and TRBJ2-7; 12 bases agree with TRBD2. J was trimmed by 3 bases and V by 2 bases; bases with no gene match: 5. CDR1 and CDR2 from the germline V gene are MDHEN and SYDVKM. There are 16 residues in the CDR3. CDR3 sequence reads: CASSLALAGGHYEQYF. The CDR3 DNA follows: TGTGCCAGCAGTTTAGCACTAGCGGGGGGCCACTACGAGCAGTACTTC. The full variable domain, with the rest looked up from reference TRBV28 and TRBJ2-7, is DVKVTQSSRYLVKRTGEKVFLECVQDMDHENMFWYRQDPGLGLRLIYFSYDVKMKEKGDIPEGYSVSREKKERFSLILESASTNQTSMYLCASSLALAGGHYEQYFGPGTRLTVT.

This clone was seen only once. V and J are TRBV28 and TRBJ1-2, with D perhaps matching TRBD1 (6 bases). The length of the CDR3 is 14 residues. Trimming took off 6 bases at V and 4 bases at J, with 15 bases between the two ends. Germline CDR1 and CDR2: MDHEN and SYDVKM. The CDR3 protein is CASRNDRTGYGYTF. The CDR3 DNA follows: TGTGCCAGCAGAAACGACAGGACCGGCTATGGCTACACCTTC.

J is TRBJ1-6 and V is TRBV6-4; D gene uncertain. The V end lost 8 bases, the J end lost 6 bases, and 17 bases lay between the germline ends. The CDR3 extends over 15 amino acids. Germline CDR1 MRHNA, CDR2 SNTAGT. CDR3 residues: CASRMAAGPNSPLHF. The CDR3 bases are TGTGCCAGCCGAATGGCCGCGGGCCCTAATTCACCCCTCCACTTT.